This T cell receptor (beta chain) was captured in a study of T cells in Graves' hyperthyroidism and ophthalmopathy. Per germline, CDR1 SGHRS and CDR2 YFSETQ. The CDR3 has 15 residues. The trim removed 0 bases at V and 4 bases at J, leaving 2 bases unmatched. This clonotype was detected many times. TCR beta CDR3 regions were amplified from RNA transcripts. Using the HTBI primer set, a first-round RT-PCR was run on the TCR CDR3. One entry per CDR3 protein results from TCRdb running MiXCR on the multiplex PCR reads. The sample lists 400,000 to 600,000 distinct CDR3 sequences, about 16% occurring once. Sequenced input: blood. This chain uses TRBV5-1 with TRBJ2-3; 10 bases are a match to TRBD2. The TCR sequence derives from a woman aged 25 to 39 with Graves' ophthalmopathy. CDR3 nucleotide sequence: TGCGCCAGCAGCTTGGTACTAGCGGGACCAGATACGCAGTATTTT. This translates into CASSLVLAGPDTQYF. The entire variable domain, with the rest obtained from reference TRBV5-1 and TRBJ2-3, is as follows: KAGVTQTPRYLIKTRGQQVTLSCSPISGHRSVSWYQQTPGQGLQFLFEYFSETQRNKGNFPGRFSGRQFSNSRSEMNVSTLELGDSALYLCASSLVLAGPDTQYFGPGTRLTVL.